One sample yielded the 10 T cell receptor beta chains listed below, sequenced in a study. TCRdb itself ran the 5' RACE reads through MiXCR, one entry per CDR3 protein. This table holds 10,000 to 14,000 distinct CDR3 sequences, around 52% found once. Sequencing was carried out using tumor-infiltrating naive CD4+ T cells sorted from the breast tumor. The subset denotes: naive CD4+ T cells, CD4+CD45RA+CD25-. These receptors were collected from a female donor with breast cancer.

This clonotype was seen more than once but under ten times. This chain uses TRBV20-1 with TRBJ2-5, with D possibly matching TRBD2 (5 bases). The CDR3 consists of 13 residues. Looked up from germline, CDR1 is DFQATT and CDR2 is SNEGSKA (reference sequence). The CDR3 sequence: CSGSLRREETQYF. The CDR3 coding sequence is TGCAGCGGATCACTCCGGCGGGAAGAGACCCAGTACTTC.

J is TRBJ2-5 and V is TRBV20-1, with 11 bases identical to TRBD2. The germline gives CDR1 DFQATT, CDR2 SNEGSKA (reference sequence). This CDR3 is 15 amino acids long. V lost 1 base to trimming and J lost 1 base; unmatched junction nucleotides: 2. CDR3 sequence (DNA): TGCAGTGCTAGAGCCGGGACTAGCGGCCAAGAGACCCAGTACTTC. Amino acids: CSARAGTSGQETQYF.

The V call is TRBV7-2, the J call TRBJ2-3; no reliable D call. The CDR3 covers 14 residues. The V gene lost 7 bases and the J gene lost 1 base, with 12 bases spanning the gap. Germline V gene data show CDR1 as SGHTA and CDR2 as FQGNSA. Here the CDR3 reads CASTRRVGTDTQYF. As DNA, the CDR3 is TGTGCCAGCACTCGACGGGTAGGCACAGATACGCAGTATTTT. The variable domain in full, with the rest retrieved from reference TRBV7-2 and TRBJ2-3, is GAGVSQSPSNKVTEKGKDVELRCDPISGHTALYWYRQSLGQGLEFLIYFQGNSAPDKSGLPSDRFSAERTGGSVSTLTIQRTQQEDSAVYLCASTRRVGTDTQYFGPGTRLTVL.

V is TRBV20-1 and J is TRBJ1-5, with D unresolved. Germline lookup yields CDR1 DFQATT and CDR2 SNEGSKA (reference sequence). The CDR3 has 12 residues. V shed 3 bases and J shed 7 bases, with 10 bases lying between them. In DNA form, the CDR3 reads TGCAGTGCTAGTACGTCGGGGCAGCCCCAGCATTTT. Its translation: CSASTSGQPQHF.

The count of this clonotype is one. The chain joins TRBV18 to TRBJ2-1, with 11 nucleotides matching TRBD2. The CDR3 consists of 17 residues. Looked up from germline, CDR1 is KGHSH and CDR2 is LQKENI. The ends lost 3 bases at V and 7 bases at J; junction bases unmatched: 11. Here the CDR3 reads CASSPRLAGGLINEQFF. For the CDR3, the DNA is TGTGCCAGCTCACCTCGTCTAGCGGGAGGACTGATAAATGAGCAGTTCTTC.

This chain joins TRBV6-5 and TRBJ1-1; D is unclear. The CDR3 is made up of 13 amino acids. Germline V CDR1 and CDR2: MNHEY, SVGAGI. V was clipped by 10 bases and J by 1 base, with 13 bases between them. The chain's CDR3 is CATTTTSNTEAFF. In nucleotides, the CDR3 is TGTGCCACCACGACCACATCGAACACTGAAGCTTTCTTT.

The chain recombines TRBV15 with TRBJ2-5, with D possibly matching TRBD2 (6 bases). The germline gives CDR1 LNHNV, CDR2 YYDKDF (reference sequence). This CDR3 comprises 14 residues. Deletions cut 1 base from V and 5 bases from J, with 11 bases between. Here the CDR3 DNA reads TGTGCCACCAGCAGAGGGGGGGACGGGGAGACCCAGTACTTC. Translation gives CATSRGGDGETQYF.

This clonotype is medium-sized in the sample. This chain uses TRBV28 with TRBJ2-1; D is unresolved. The V gene lost 4 bases and the J gene lost 0 bases, with 10 bases spanning the gap. This CDR3 has 15 amino acids. The germline gives CDR1 MDHEN, CDR2 SYDVKM. CDR3 sequence (DNA): TGTGCCAGCAGTTATTTAAAGGGCTCCTACAATGAGCAGTTCTTC. This sequence encodes CASSYLKGSYNEQFF.

This clonotype was picked up one time. The CDR3 DNA reads TGTGCCAGCAGCTCCTCTAGCGGGAGATACGAGCAGTACTTC. It codes for CASSSSSGRYEQYF. This chain joins TRBV11-2 and TRBJ2-7; 10 nucleotides match TRBD2. CDR3 length: 14 residues. Trimming at V came to 4 bases and at J to 4 bases, leaving 4 bases not matched to a gene. Germline values: CDR1 SGHAT, CDR2 FQNNGV.

The chain has TRBV20-1 and TRBJ2-3; maybe TRBD2 (5 bases). V lost 5 bases to trimming and J lost 8 bases, with 17 bases between them. The CDR3 runs to 13 residues. The germline gives CDR1 DFQATT, CDR2 SNEGSKA (reference sequence). The chain's CDR3 is CSAASRFGSTQYF. The CDR3 DNA reads as TGCAGTGCTGCAAGCCGCTTTGGGAGTACGCAGTATTTT.